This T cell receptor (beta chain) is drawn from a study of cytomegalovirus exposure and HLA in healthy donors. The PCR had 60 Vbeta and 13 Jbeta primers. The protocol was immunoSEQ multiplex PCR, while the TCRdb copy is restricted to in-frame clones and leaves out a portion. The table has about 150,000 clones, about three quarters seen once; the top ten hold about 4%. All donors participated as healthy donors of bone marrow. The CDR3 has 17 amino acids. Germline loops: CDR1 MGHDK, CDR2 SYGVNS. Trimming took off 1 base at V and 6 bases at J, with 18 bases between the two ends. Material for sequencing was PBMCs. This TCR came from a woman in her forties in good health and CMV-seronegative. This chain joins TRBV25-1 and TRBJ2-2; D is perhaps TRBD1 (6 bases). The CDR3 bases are TGTGCCAGCAGTGAATTCTCCGGGACACAGGGATCCGGGGAGCTGTTTTTT. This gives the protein CASSEFSGTQGSGELFF.